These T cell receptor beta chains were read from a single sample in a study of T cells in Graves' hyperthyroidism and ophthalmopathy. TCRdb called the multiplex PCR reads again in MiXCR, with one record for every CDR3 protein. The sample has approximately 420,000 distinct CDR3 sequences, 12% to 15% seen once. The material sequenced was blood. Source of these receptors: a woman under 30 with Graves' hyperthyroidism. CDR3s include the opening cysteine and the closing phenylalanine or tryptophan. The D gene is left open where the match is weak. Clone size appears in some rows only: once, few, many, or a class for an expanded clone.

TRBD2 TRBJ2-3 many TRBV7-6 TGTGCCAGCAGCTTAGCGTTGGCGGGAGGGCCTATAGATACGCAGTATTTT CASSLALAGGPIDTQYF
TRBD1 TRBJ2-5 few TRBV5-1 TGCGCCAGCAGCACGGACAGGGGACAGACCCAGTACTTC CASSTDRGQTQYF
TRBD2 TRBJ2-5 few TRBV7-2 TGTGCCAGCAGCTTAGTAGGACTAGCGGCCGAGACCCAGTACTTC CASSLVGLAAETQYF
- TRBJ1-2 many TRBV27 TGTGCCAGCAGATCCCCCACGAGGCAGAGACAAGCTAACTATGGCTACACCTTC CASRSPTRQRQANYGYTF
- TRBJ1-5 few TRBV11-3 TGTGCCAGCAGCTTGGGTCGGGTGTGCGAGGAATATAGCAATCAGCCCCAGCATTTT CASSLGRVCEEYSNQPQHF
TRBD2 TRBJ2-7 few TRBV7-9 TGTGCCAGCAGCTCGACTAGCGAGGGCCCCTACGAGCAGTACTTC CASSSTSEGPYEQYF
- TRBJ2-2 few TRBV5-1 TGCGCCAGCAGCTTGTCCCTCGGGGCACGGGCGAACACCGGGGAGCTGTTTTTT CASSLSLGARANTGELFF
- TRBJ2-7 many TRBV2 TGTGCCAGCAGTGCCGGACAGTCGAGCTCCTACGAGCAGTACTTC CASSAGQSSSYEQYF
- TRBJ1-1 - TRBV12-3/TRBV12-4 TGTGCCAGCAGTATACTCCGGGGGACTGAAGCTTTCTTT CASSILRGTEAFF
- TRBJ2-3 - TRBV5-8 TGTGCCAGCAGCTTGAAGCTGGGAGTAACAGATACGCAGTATTTT CASSLKLGVTDTQYF
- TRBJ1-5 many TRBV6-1 TGTGCCAGCAGCCAGTACTCGAATAGCAATCAGCCCCAGCATTTT CASSQYSNSNQPQHF
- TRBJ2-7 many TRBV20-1 TGCAGTGCTAGGTTCAGCGGAACCTACGAGCAGTACTTC CSARFSGTYEQYF
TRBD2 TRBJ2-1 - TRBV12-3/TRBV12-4 TGTGCCAGCAGGGGAGGGACTAGCGGGATAAGCTCCTACAATGAGCAGTTCTTC CASRGGTSGISSYNEQFF
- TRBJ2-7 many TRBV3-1 TGTGCCAGCAGCCAAGATGGTGTCTACGAGCAGTACTTC CASSQDGVYEQYF
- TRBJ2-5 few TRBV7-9 TGTGCCAGCAGCCACAGGATGCTTGGAGAGACCCAGTACTTC CASSHRMLGETQYF
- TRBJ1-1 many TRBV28 TGTGCCAGCATCAACCATCCGAACACTGAAGCTTTCTTT CASINHPNTEAFF
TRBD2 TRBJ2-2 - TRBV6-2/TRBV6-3 TGTGCCAGCAGTACCGGACTAGCGGGAGCCGGGGAGCTGTTTTTT CASSTGLAGAGELFF
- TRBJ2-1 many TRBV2 TGTGCCAGCAGTGAACAGTCTATTAATGAGCAGTTCTTC CASSEQSINEQFF
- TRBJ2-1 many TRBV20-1 TGCAGCGCTAGGGAATCCGGGCGGAGAGAGCAGTTCTTC CSARESGRREQFF
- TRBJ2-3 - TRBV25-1 TGTGCCAGCAGTCCCCCGGTAAAGACAGATACGCAGTATTTT CASSPPVKTDTQYF
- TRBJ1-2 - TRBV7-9 TGTGCCAGCAGCTTAGCTCGGGACTGGAATTATGGCTACACCTTC CASSLARDWNYGYTF
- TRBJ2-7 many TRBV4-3 TGCGCCAGCAGCCAAGGGGTAGGCGGAGGCTCCTACGAGCAGTACTTC CASSQGVGGGSYEQYF
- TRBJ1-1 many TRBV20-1 TGCAGTGCTGTACCACGGGGCATAACTGAAGCTTTCTTT CSAVPRGITEAFF
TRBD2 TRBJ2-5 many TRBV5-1 TGCGCCAGCAGCCAAATAGCGGGAGCTGGGTACCAAGAGACCCAGTACTTC CASSQIAGAGYQETQYF
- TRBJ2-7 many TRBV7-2 TGTGCCAGCAGCTTGGGGGCGGGTACCTCCTACGAGCAGTACTTC CASSLGAGTSYEQYF
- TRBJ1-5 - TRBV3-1 TGTACCAGCAGCCAAGATTTCAGGGGATCCCAGCCCCAGCATTTT CTSSQDFRGSQPQHF
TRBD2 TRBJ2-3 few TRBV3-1 TGTGCCAGCAGCCAAGACACTAGCGGGAGGGTGCAGTATTTT CASSQDTSGRVQYF
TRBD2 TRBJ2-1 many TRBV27 TGTGCCAGCAGCTGGGGAAGGACTAGCGGGAGTTCGAATGAGCAGTTCTTC CASSWGRTSGSSNEQFF
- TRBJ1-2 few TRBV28 TGTGCCAGCAGCACCCCCGGGACAAGAGATGGCTACACCTTC CASSTPGTRDGYTF
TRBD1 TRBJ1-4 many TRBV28 TGTGCCAGCACCTTGACAGGGGACCCTAATGAAAAACTGTTTTTT CASTLTGDPNEKLFF
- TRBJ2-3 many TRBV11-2 TGTGCCAGCAGCTTAACCCAGCGGAGCACAGATACGCAGTATTTT CASSLTQRSTDTQYF
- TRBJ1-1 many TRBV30 TGTGCCTGGATAGATAAAGGAGGGATCACTGAAGCTTTCTTT CAWIDKGGITEAFF
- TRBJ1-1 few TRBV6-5 TGTGCCAGCAGTTACGAGGGCTTGAACACTGAAGCTTTCTTT CASSYEGLNTEAFF
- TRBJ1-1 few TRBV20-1 TGCAGTGCTAGAGATCCCAGGACCACAATGAACACTGAAGCTTTCTTT CSARDPRTTMNTEAFF
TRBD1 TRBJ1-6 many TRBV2 TGTGCCAGCAAGAGGGACAGGGGCAGTAATTCACCCCTCCACTTT CASKRDRGSNSPLHF
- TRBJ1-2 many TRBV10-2 TGCGCCAGCGGGGGACCGGGACAACTCGACTATGGCTACACCTTC CASGGPGQLDYGYTF
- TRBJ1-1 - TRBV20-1 TGCAGTGCCCAGGTCGGGGGGGGGAACACTGAAGCTTTCTTT CSAQVGGGNTEAFF
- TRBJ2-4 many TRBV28 TGTGCCAGCAGTCTCCCGGAGGGCTGGGGAAACATTCAGTACTTC CASSLPEGWGNIQYF
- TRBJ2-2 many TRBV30 TGTGCCTGGAGAGGGTTAACCGGGGAGCTGTTTTTT CAWRGLTGELFF
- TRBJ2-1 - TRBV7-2 TGTGCCAGCAGCCCAGGATGGGGCATTGGGGGCGAGCAGTTCTTC CASSPGWGIGGEQFF